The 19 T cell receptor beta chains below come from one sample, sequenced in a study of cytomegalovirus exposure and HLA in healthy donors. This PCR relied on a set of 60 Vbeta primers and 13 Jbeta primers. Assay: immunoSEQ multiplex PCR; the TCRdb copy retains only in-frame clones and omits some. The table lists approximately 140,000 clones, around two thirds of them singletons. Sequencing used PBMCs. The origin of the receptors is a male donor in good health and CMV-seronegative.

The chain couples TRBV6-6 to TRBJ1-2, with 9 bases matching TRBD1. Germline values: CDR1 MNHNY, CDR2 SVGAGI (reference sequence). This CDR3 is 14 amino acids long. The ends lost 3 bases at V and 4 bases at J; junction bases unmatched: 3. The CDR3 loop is CASSYQTGGYGYTF. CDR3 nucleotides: TGTGCCAGCAGTTATCAGACAGGGGGCTATGGCTACACCTTC.

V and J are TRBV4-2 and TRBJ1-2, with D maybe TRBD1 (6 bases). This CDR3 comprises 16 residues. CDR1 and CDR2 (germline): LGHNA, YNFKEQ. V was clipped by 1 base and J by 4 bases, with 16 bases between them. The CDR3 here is CASSQVRGHESYGYTF. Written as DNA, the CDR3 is TGTGCCAGCAGCCAAGTCCGGGGACACGAAAGCTATGGCTACACCTTC.

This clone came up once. The CDR3 loop reads CAWIRFLDTEAFF. In DNA, the CDR3 is TGTGCCTGGATCCGGTTTCTCGACACTGAAGCTTTCTTT. The chain combines TRBV30 with TRBJ1-1; no reliable D call. V gave up 4 bases and J gave up 3 bases, with 12 bases separating them. The CDR3 is made up of 13 amino acids. The germline gives CDR1 GTSNPN, CDR2 SVGIG (reference sequence).

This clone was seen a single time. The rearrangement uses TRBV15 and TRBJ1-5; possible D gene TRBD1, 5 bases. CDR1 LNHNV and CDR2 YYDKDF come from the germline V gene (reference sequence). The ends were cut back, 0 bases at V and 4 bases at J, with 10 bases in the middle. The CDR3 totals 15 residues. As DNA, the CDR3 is TGTGCCACCAGCAGAGAAGACAGTTCAAATCAGCCCCAGCATTTT. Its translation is CATSREDSSNQPQHF.

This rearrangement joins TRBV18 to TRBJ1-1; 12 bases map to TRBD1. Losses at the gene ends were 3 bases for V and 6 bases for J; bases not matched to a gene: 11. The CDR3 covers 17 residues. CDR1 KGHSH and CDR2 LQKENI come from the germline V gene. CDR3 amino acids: CASSPSGTGGGIAEAFF. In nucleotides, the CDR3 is TGTGCCAGCTCACCGTCCGGGACAGGGGGCGGGATCGCTGAAGCTTTCTTT.

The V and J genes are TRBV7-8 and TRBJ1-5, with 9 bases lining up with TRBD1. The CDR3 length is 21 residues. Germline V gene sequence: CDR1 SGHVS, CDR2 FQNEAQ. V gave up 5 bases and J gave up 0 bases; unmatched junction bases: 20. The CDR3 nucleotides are TGTGCCAGCAGCCACGGGGGAGTGTGGGACAGGGATTTCGATAGCAATCAGCCCCAGCATTTT. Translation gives CASSHGGVWDRDFDSNQPQHF.

The CDR3 protein is CASSYTTGANVLTF. Here the CDR3 DNA reads TGTGCCAGCAGTTATACAACTGGGGCCAACGTCCTGACTTTC. The rearrangement uses TRBV2 and TRBJ2-6; D unclear. Deletions cut 5 bases from V and 2 bases from J, with 7 bases between. Germline CDR1 is SNHLY and CDR2 is FYNNEI. The CDR3 sequence is 14 residues long.

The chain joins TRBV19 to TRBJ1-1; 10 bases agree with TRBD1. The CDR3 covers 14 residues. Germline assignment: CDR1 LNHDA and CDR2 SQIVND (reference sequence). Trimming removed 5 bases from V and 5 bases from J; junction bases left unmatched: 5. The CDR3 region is CASSPGTGVTEAFF. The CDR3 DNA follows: TGTGCCAGTAGTCCCGGGACAGGGGTGACTGAAGCTTTCTTT.

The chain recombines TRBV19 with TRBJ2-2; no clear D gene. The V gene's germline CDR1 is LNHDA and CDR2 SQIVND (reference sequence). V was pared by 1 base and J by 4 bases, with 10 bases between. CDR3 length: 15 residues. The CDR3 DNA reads TGTGCCAGTAGTATAGGCCCACAGACCACCGGGGAGCTGTTTTTT. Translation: CASSIGPQTTGELFF.

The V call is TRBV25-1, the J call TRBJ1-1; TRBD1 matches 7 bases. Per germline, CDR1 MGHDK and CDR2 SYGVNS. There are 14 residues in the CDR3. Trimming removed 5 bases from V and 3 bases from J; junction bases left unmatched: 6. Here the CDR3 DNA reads TGTGCCAGCAGTTTGACAGGGAGGCACACTGAAGCTTTCTTT. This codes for CASSLTGRHTEAFF.

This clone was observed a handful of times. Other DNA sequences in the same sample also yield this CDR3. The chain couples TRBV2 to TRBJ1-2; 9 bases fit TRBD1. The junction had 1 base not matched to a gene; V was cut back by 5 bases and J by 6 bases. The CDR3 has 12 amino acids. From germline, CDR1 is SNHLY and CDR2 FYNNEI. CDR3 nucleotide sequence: TGTGCCAGCAGTCGGACAGGGGATGGCTACACCTTC. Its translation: CASSRTGDGYTF.

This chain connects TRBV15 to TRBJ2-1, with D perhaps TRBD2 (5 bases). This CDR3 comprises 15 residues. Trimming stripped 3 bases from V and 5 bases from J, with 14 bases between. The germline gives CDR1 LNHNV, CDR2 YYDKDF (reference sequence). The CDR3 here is CATSSPPTGNNEQFF. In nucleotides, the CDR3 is TGTGCCACCAGCAGTCCCCCCACGGGGAACAATGAGCAGTTCTTC.

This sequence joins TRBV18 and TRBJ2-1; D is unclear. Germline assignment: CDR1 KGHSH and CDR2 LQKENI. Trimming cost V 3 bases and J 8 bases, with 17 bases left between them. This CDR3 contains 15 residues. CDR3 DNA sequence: TGTGCCAGCTCACCCTCCCAGAGGTGGTCGGATGAGCAGTTCTTC. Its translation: CASSPSQRWSDEQFF.

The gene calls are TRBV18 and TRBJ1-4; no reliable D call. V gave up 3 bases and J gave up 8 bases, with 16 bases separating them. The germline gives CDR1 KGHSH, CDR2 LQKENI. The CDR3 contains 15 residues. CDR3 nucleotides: TGTGCCAGCTCACCGTACGGGAATACCGAAGAAAAACTGTTTTTT. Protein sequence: CASSPYGNTEEKLFF.

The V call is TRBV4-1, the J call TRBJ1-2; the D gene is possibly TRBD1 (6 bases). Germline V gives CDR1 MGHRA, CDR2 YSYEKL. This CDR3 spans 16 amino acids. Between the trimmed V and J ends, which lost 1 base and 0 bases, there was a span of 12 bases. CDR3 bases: TGCGCCAGCAGCCAAGGGTTGACAGGTACTAACTATGGCTACACCTTC. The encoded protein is CASSQGLTGTNYGYTF.

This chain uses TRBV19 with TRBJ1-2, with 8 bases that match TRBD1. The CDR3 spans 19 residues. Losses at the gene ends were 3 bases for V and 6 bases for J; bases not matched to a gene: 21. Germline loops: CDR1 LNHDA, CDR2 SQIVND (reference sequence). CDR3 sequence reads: CASSMSSIHPGQATNGYTF. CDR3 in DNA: TGTGCCAGTAGTATGTCGTCGATCCATCCGGGACAGGCAACCAATGGCTACACCTTC. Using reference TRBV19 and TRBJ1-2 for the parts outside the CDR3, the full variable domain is DGGITQSPKYLFRKEGQNVTLSCEQNLNHDAMYWYRQDPGQGLRLIYYSQIVNDFQKGDIAEGYSVSREKKESFPLTVTSAQKNPTAFYLCASSMSSIHPGQATNGYTFGSGTRLTVV.

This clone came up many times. CDR3 sequence (DNA): TGCGCCAGCAGCCAGCACAGGGGCGAGAACACTGAAGCTTTCTTT. Translation gives CASSQHRGENTEAFF. The chain has TRBV4-3 and TRBJ1-1; 7 bases align to TRBD1. CDR1 LGHNA and CDR2 YSLEER come from the germline V gene. V dropped 3 bases and J dropped 1; count of bases not matched to a gene: 5. The CDR3 sequence is 15 residues long.

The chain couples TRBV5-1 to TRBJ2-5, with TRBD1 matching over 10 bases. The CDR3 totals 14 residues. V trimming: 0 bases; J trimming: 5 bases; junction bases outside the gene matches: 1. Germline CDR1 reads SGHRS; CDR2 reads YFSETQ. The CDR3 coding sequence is TGCGCCAGCAGCTTGGTGGGACAGGGGGAGACCCAGTACTTC. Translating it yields CASSLVGQGETQYF. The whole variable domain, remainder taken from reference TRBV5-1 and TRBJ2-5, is KAGVTQTPRYLIKTRGQQVTLSCSPISGHRSVSWYQQTPGQGLQFLFEYFSETQRNKGNFPGRFSGRQFSNSRSEMNVSTLELGDSALYLCASSLVGQGETQYFGPGTRLLVL.

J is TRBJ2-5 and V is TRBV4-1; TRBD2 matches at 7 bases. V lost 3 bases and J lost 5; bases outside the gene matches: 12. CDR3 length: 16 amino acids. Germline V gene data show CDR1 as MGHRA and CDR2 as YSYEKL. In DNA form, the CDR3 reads TGCGCCAGCAGCCAGGCTCTGGGGGGGGTAGGGGAGACCCAGTACTTC. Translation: CASSQALGGVGETQYF.